This TCR beta chain was recorded in a study of graft-versus-host responses after intestinal transplantation (dated by TCRdb to about 2021). With respect to the entire study: The transplants that recipients received were multivisceral, liver-intestinal, or isolated intestinal. Every recipient was given anti-thymocyte globulin induction, then maintenance tacrolimus and steroids for roughly 3 years. After intestinal transplantation, graft-versus-host and host-versus-graft alloreactive T cell clones in the graft, circulation and bone marrow were tracked using bulk TCR-beta CDR3 sequencing. Alloreactive clones were identified by sequencing pre-transplant mixed lymphocyte reaction products and comparing these products with unstimulated pre-transplant donor and recipient T cells. A cohort of approximately 24 intestinal transplant recipients, including one retransplant, was enrolled, and a few patients lacking pretransplant specimens were excluded. Donor T cell macrochimerism was defined as a peak of at least 4% donor T cells among recipient peripheral blood mononuclear cells. Instead of going to the commercial service, samples from a few later patients were sequenced in-house on an Illumina MiSeq and processed with MiXCR. Study-wide findings and limitations: GvH clones were detected in recipient bone marrow, and some appeared earlier in ileal mucosa or blood, consistent with an intestinal mucosal origin. In the allografts of patients with donor T cell macrochimerism, GvH to HvG T cell clonal ratios were high. Peak levels of circulating GvH clones were associated with declines in HvG clones early after transplant. The relatively low number and heterogeneity of intestinal transplant patients limited the conclusions.

The library was obtained by the immunoSEQ multiplex PCR assay. For most patients, genomic DNA was isolated with the Qiagen DNeasy Blood and Tissue Kit and sent frozen to Adaptive Biotechnologies for TCR sequencing. High-throughput TCR-beta CDR3 sequencing of genomic DNA from most patients was performed by Adaptive Biotechnologies. Processing in the source paper ran as follows. Adaptive's ImmunoSEQ software was the source of the TCR sequencing data for 15 to 20 patients, while a few other patients were processed with MiXCR and VDJtools. To correct CD4 versus CD8 sorting errors, sequences present in both subsets at a frequency ratio below 5:1 were removed. CDR3 nucleotide sequences shared between donor and recipient were removed because their origin could not be assigned. At least 2-fold expansion over unstimulated cells and a minimum CFSE-low frequency of 0.002% (template counts) or 0.001% (read counts) were required for clones to be classified as alloreactive. A clone was considered mappable if detected in the sequenced pre-transplant spleen, lymph node, or MLR CFSE-low populations of the donor or recipient. Cumulative frequency of alloreactive clones was calculated as a percentage of all sequences weighted by copy number. Entries here come from immuneACCESS through TCRdb and include only in-frame sequences with V and J called. Some clones fail to appear in such tables; in the studies checked, an unresolved V gene covers under half of the shortfall, and the cause of the remainder is unknown. V, J and clone size derive from that table, while D and trimming were established from the DNA sequence. The sample table shows almost 40,000 clones, and nearly 95% are seen once. 0.22% of the sample is held by the ten biggest clonotypes.

A word on this clone: Its target antigen remains unknown. Base qualities are not provided; no much larger clone lies one nucleotide away.

V gives up 3 bases and J gives up 1 base, and the segment between their germline ends measures 9 bases. Spanning cysteine to phenylalanine, the CDR3 consists of 14 amino acids. Only the CDR3 DNA stays, 42 bases, in frame from base 1. Based on the germline V gene, the CDR1 and CDR2 sequences are MNHNS and SASEGT. The time point label corresponds to: cells obtained before transplantation from donor or recipient. CD3+CD4+ and CD3+CD8+ populations were FACS-sorted from unstimulated pre-transplant donor and recipient cells taken from spleen or lymph nodes. The TCR was taken from a human donor who was the organ donor for an intestinal transplant. The receptor chain draws on TRBV6-1 and TRBJ2-5; TRBD1 is perhaps the D gene, given 5 matching bases. This material consisted of unstimulated CD8+ T cells sorted from spleen or lymph node cells, taken before transplant. The sequenced DNA is TGTGCCAGCAGTGATCCGACAGTCCAAGAGACCCAGTACTTC. This translates into CASSDPTVQETQYF.